The 11 T cell receptor beta chains below were found in one sample sequenced in a study of blood T cell repertoires in COVID-19. Some clones are missing from TCRdb's copy, which holds only in-frame ones; the method was immunoSEQ multiplex PCR. Of more than 400,000 clones listed, 87% are singletons. The sequencing sample was made of PBMCs or T cells enriched from blood (not recorded which). These receptors were taken from a woman aged 18 to 35 who had recovered from COVID-19.

The chain recombines TRBV7-2 with TRBJ1-6; 9 bases map to TRBD1. V lost 5 bases to trimming and J lost 7 bases; unmatched junction nucleotides: 6. This CDR3 spans 15 amino acids. The germline CDR1 and CDR2 sequences are SGHTA and FQGNSA. CDR3 amino acids: CASSQGTGKNSPLHF. As DNA, the CDR3 is TGTGCCAGCAGCCAAGGGACAGGGAAGAATTCACCCCTCCACTTT.

This chain joins TRBV11-2 and TRBJ1-6, with 9 nucleotides matching TRBD1. Germline V gives CDR1 SGHAT, CDR2 FQNNGV. The CDR3 sequence is 15 residues long. The ends lost 6 bases at V and 6 bases at J; junction bases unmatched: 6. The CDR3 loop reads CASRRTGVPNSPLHF. The DNA of the CDR3 is TGTGCCAGCAGACGGACAGGGGTCCCTAATTCACCCCTCCACTTT.

The chain combines TRBV10-1 with TRBJ1-1; D is unresolved. CDR3 length equals 14 residues. CDR1 WNHNN and CDR2 SYGVQD come from the germline V gene (reference sequence). V was cut by 3 bases and J by 1 base, with 9 bases left in between. The CDR3 coding sequence is TGCGCCAGCAGTGACGGGGTTGGGAACACTGAAGCTTTCTTT. This gives the protein CASSDGVGNTEAFF.

This clone was recorded once. The CDR3 spells CASSSTGWGNTIYF. The CDR3 bases are TGTGCCAGCAGCTCTACAGGGTGGGGAAACACCATATATTTT. The chain has TRBV7-2 and TRBJ1-3; D may be TRBD1 (6 bases). Looked up from germline, CDR1 is SGHTA and CDR2 is FQGNSA. V lost 4 bases and J lost 4, with 11 bases in between. The CDR3 is 14 amino acids.

The J gene is TRBJ1-3, the V gene TRBV7-9; D call uncertain. The V end was cut by 5 bases, the J end by 0 bases, with 8 bases between. CDR3 length equals 14 residues. From germline, CDR1 is SEHNR and CDR2 FQNEAQ (reference sequence). CDR3 sequence (DNA): TGTGCCAGCAGCCCTACGGGCTCTGGAAACACCATATATTTT. It yields the protein CASSPTGSGNTIYF.

CDR3 amino acids: CASSFLGQAPNTEAFF. In DNA form, the CDR3 reads TGTGCCAGCAGTTTCTTAGGACAGGCGCCGAACACTGAAGCTTTCTTT. V usage is TRBV28 and J usage is TRBJ1-1, with 7 bases matching TRBD1. The CDR3 runs 16 residues. CDR1 is MDHEN and CDR2 is SYDVKM in the germline V gene. Trimming at V came to 3 bases and at J to 1 base, leaving 8 bases not matched to a gene.

This chain uses TRBV24-1 with TRBJ2-5, with 7 bases aligning to TRBD2. Germline-derived CDR1 and CDR2 are KGHDR and SFDVKD. This CDR3 spans 15 amino acids. V shed 3 bases, J shed 5 bases, and the junction held 8 bases outside the gene matches. For the CDR3, the DNA is TGTGCCACCAGTGATCCCGGGACTACCGGGGAGACCCAGTACTTC. Translated, it gives CATSDPGTTGETQYF.

This clone was found once. The rearrangement joins TRBV10-3 to TRBJ1-1; D is unresolved. Germline V gives CDR1 ENHRY, CDR2 SYGVKD. The CDR3 sequence is 12 residues long. V shed 2 bases and J shed 11 bases, with 12 bases lying between them. CDR3 sequence (DNA): TGTGCCATCAGTGAGGTGGGCCAGGCGGCTTTCTTT. This sequence encodes CAISEVGQAAFF.

This chain connects TRBV7-8 to TRBJ2-5, with 7 bases fitting TRBD1. J gave up 2 bases and V 5 bases, and 5 bases lay outside the gene matches. The V gene's germline CDR1 is SGHVS and CDR2 FQNEAQ. CDR3 length: 14 amino acids. The CDR3 sequence is CASSLTGLQETQYF. DNA for the CDR3: TGTGCCAGCAGCCTGACAGGGCTACAAGAGACCCAGTACTTC.

This chain joins TRBV5-4 and TRBJ2-5, with TRBD1 matching over 7 bases. From germline, CDR1 is SGHNT and CDR2 YYREEE (reference sequence). The ends lost 3 bases at V and 5 bases at J; junction bases unmatched: 7. The CDR3 length is 14 residues. The CDR3 DNA reads TGTGCCAGCAGCTCGACAGGGCGGACGGAGACCCAGTACTTC. Amino acid sequence: CASSSTGRTETQYF.

V and J are TRBV11-2 and TRBJ1-2; TRBD1 aligns across 10 bases. From germline, CDR1 is SGHAT and CDR2 FQNNGV. There are 15 residues in the CDR3. V lost 3 bases, J lost 6 bases, and 7 bases stayed unmatched. Written as DNA, the CDR3 is TGTGCCAGCAGCTTCGGGACAGGGGTCCTACATGGCTACACCTTC. Protein sequence: CASSFGTGVLHGYTF.